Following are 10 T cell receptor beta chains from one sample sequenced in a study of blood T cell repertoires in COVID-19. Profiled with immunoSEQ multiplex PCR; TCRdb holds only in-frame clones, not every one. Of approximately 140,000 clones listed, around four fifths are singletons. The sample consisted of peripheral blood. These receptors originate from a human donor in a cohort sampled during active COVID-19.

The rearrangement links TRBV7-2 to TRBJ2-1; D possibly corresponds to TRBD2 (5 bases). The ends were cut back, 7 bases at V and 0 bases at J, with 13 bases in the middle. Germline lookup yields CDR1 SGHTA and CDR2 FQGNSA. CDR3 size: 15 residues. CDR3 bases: TGTGCCAGCACCCCTTCGGGGAGCTCCTACAATGAGCAGTTCTTC. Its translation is CASTPSGSSYNEQFF.

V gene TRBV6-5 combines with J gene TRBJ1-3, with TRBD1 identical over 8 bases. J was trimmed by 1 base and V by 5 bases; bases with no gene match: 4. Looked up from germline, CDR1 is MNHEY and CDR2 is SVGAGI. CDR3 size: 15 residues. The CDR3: CASSLTGESGNTIYF. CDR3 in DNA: TGTGCCAGCAGTCTGACAGGGGAGTCTGGAAACACCATATATTTT.

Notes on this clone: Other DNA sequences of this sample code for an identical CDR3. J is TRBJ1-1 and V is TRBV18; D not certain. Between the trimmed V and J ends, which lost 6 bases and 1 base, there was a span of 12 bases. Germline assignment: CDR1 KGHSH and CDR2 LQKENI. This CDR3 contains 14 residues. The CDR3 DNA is TGTGCCAGCTCCCCCGGTACGTCGAACACTGAAGCTTTCTTT. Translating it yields CASSPGTSNTEAFF.

This chain's CDR3 is CASSQGVRQLTYEQYF. In nucleotides, the CDR3 is TGTGCCAGCAGCCAAGGAGTTAGACAGTTAACCTACGAGCAGTACTTC. The gene calls are TRBV4-2 and TRBJ2-7; TRBD1 is a possible D gene (5 bases). The V and J ends lost 1 base and 2 bases respectively, with 15 bases between them. The CDR3 length is 16 residues. CDR1 and CDR2 from the germline V gene are LGHNA and YNFKEQ.

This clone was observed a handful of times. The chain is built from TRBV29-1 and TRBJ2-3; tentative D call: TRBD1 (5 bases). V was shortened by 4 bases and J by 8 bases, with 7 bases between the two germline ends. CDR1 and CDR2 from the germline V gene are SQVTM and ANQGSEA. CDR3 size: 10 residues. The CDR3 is CSVGGRTQYF. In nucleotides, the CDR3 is TGCAGCGTTGGGGGCCGTACGCAGTATTTT.

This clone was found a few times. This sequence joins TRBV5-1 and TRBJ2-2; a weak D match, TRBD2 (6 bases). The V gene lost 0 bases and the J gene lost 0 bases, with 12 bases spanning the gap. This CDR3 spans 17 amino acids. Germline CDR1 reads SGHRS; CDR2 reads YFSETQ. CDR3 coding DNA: TGCGCCAGCAGCTTGGGGGGAGGCATCGCGAACACCGGGGAGCTGTTTTTT. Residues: CASSLGGGIANTGELFF.

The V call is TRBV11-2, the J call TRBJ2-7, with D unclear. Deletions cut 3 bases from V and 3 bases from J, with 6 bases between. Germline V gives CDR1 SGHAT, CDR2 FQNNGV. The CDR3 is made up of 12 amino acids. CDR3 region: CASSLNGYEQYF. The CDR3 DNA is TGTGCCAGCAGCTTGAACGGCTACGAGCAGTACTTC.

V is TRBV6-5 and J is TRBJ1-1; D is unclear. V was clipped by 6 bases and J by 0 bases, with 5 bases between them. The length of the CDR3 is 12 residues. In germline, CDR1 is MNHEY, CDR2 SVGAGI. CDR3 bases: TGTGCCAGCAGCGCGATGAACACTGAAGCTTTCTTT. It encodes CASSAMNTEAFF.

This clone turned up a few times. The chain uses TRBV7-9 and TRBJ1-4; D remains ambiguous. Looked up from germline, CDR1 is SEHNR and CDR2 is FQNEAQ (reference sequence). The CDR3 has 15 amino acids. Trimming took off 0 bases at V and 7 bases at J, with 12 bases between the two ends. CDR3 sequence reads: CASSLAAAGSEKLFF. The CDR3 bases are TGTGCCAGCAGCTTAGCGGCCGCGGGGTCTGAAAAACTGTTTTTT.

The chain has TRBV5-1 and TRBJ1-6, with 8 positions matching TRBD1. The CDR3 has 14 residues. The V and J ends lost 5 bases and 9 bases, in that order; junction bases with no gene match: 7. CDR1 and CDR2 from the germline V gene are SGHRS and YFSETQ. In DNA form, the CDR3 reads TGCGCCAGCAGGGTGGACAGGGTAGGTTCACCCCTCCACTTT. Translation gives CASRVDRVGSPLHF.